The 26 T cell receptor beta chains given below trace back to one sample, sequenced in a study of CD8 T cells in ankylosing spondylitis. No antigen has been assigned to these receptors. Overall study results and limits: A motif of 7 to 9 highly homologous TCR beta variants was seen as apparently characteristic of ankylosing spondylitis blood.

TCRdb re-called the 5' RACE reads through MiXCR, storing one row per CDR3 protein. This table has 750,000 to 850,000 distinct CDR3 sequences, approximately 10% appearing once. What was sequenced was blood, either unsorted or a sorted T cell fraction (not recorded which). These receptors were collected from a male donor with ankylosing spondylitis.

The J gene is TRBJ1-1, the V gene TRBV7-2; D might be TRBD1 (5 bases). Trimming left V 5 bases short and J 4 bases short, with 17 bases between. The CDR3 consists of 15 residues. The germline CDR1 and CDR2 sequences are SGHTA and FQGNSA. The CDR3 region has the DNA TGTGCCAGCAGCGCTAGGGGCGCGGCGAGCACTGAAGCTTTCTTT. It codes for CASSARGAASTEAFF.

This clonotype turned up a few times. The junction and the germline gene differ at one end; a read error may be behind it. The gene calls are TRBV4-2 and TRBJ1-2; D is undetermined. The CDR3 sequence is 14 residues long. Germline values: CDR1 LGHNA, CDR2 YNFKEQ. The CDR3 protein is CASRQAGASYGYTF. In DNA, the CDR3 is TGTGCCAGCAGGCAAGCGGGAGCTTCCTATGGCTACACCTTC.

The table lists this clonotype with many counts. The V and J genes are TRBV29-1 and TRBJ2-7, with a possible D match to TRBD1 (6 bases). The CDR3 consists of 14 residues. V lost 4 bases, J lost 7 bases, and 20 bases lay in between. CDR1 is SQVTM and CDR2 is ANQGSEA in the germline V gene. CDR3 protein: CSVARDIQALEQYF. CDR3 in DNA: TGCAGCGTTGCAAGGGACATCCAGGCGTTAGAGCAGTACTTC.

The chain joins TRBV7-2 to TRBJ2-3, with TRBD2 as a possible D gene (6 bases). CDR3 length equals 16 residues. From germline, CDR1 is SGHTA and CDR2 FQGNSA. V dropped 1 base and J dropped 2 bases, with 13 bases sitting between them. For the CDR3, the DNA is TGTGCCAGCAGCTTAGTTCGCGGAGGGGTCACAGATACGCAGTATTTT. Amino acid sequence: CASSLVRGGVTDTQYF.

This clonotype was recorded at least ten times. The chain recombines TRBV12-5 with TRBJ2-2; perhaps TRBD1 as D (6 bases). The germline gives CDR1 LGHNT, CDR2 FRNRAP. Deletions cut 1 base from V and 5 bases from J, with 11 bases between. The CDR3 consists of 15 residues. CDR3 loop: CASGLGQARTGELFF. CDR3 coding DNA: TGTGCTAGTGGTTTGGGACAGGCGCGGACCGGGGAGCTGTTTTTT.

This clonotype was found a few times. This chain uses TRBV20-1 with TRBJ2-1; tentatively, D is TRBD1 or TRBD2 (5 bases each). Germline CDR1 reads DFQATT; CDR2 reads SNEGSKA (reference sequence). The CDR3 sequence is 15 residues long. Deletions cut 0 bases from V and 7 bases from J, with 16 bases between. The CDR3 sequence: CSARDPRDHLNEQFF. The CDR3 nucleotides are TGCAGTGCTAGAGATCCCCGGGACCACCTAAATGAGCAGTTCTTC.

This chain joins TRBV29-1 and TRBJ2-7; unclear D gene. Germline CDR1 reads SQVTM; CDR2 reads ANQGSEA. V lost 3 bases, J lost 3 bases, and 12 bases lay in between. The CDR3 has 13 residues. CDR3 nucleotide sequence: TGCAGCGTTGAGGTATCCGAATACTACGAGCAGTACTTC. Translated, it gives CSVEVSEYYEQYF.

This clonotype was recorded at least ten times. The CDR3 loop reads CSAHPGGGTQYF. In DNA form, the CDR3 reads TGCAGTGCTCATCCCGGGGGGGGTACGCAGTATTTT. V usage is TRBV20-1 and J usage is TRBJ2-3; 8 bases fit TRBD2. Germline values: CDR1 DFQATT, CDR2 SNEGSKA (reference sequence). J lost 8 bases, V lost 5 bases, and 6 bases had no gene match. The CDR3 sequence is 12 residues long.

This clonotype has a count of ten or more. This rearrangement joins TRBV20-1 to TRBJ2-2, with 7 bases matching TRBD2. J lost 7 bases, V lost 0 bases, and 2 bases had no gene match. Germline CDR1 DFQATT, CDR2 SNEGSKA (reference sequence). The CDR3 contains 13 residues. CDR3 DNA: TGCAGTGCTAGAGATGGGGGGGGCGGGGAGCTGTTTTTT. Residues: CSARDGGGGELFF.

The chain joins TRBV20-1 to TRBJ2-7; D unclear. In germline, CDR1 is DFQATT, CDR2 SNEGSKA (reference sequence). The CDR3 is 12 amino acids. With 6 bases removed from V and 0 bases from J, the gap between germline ends came to 9 bases. The CDR3, as DNA: TGCAGTGCAACTGCTGACTCCTACGAGCAGTACTTC. Its protein is CSATADSYEQYF.

V usage is TRBV5-1 and J usage is TRBJ2-2; D remains unclear. The CDR3 loop spans 14 amino acids. Deletions cut 0 bases from V and 3 bases from J, with 6 bases between. The V gene's germline CDR1 is SGHRS and CDR2 YFSETQ. The CDR3 region is CASSLDADTGELFF. CDR3 sequence (DNA): TGCGCCAGCAGCTTGGATGCCGACACCGGGGAGCTGTTTTTT.

This clonotype has just one count. It may be a read error: a sequence one base away is much more abundant. This chain connects TRBV4-2 to TRBJ2-3; no reliable D call. CDR3 length: 13 residues. CDR1 and CDR2 from the germline V gene are LGHNA and YNFKEQ. The CDR3 DNA follows: TGTACCAGCAGCCAAGTGCGGTTGAGTACGCAGTATTTT. Residues: CTSSQVRLSTQYF.

The chain has TRBV20-1 and TRBJ2-3; 8 bases line up with TRBD2. CDR3 length equals 16 residues. The trim removed 3 bases at V and 3 bases at J, leaving 11 bases unmatched. The germline V gene encodes CDR1 DFQATT and CDR2 SNEGSKA (reference sequence). Here the CDR3 DNA reads TGCAGTGCTAGGCCGGGAAGAAGCGGGGGAACAGATACGCAGTATTTT. Its translation: CSARPGRSGGTDTQYF.

This clonotype was seen more than once but under ten times. The CDR3 loop is CASSPGRAHNEQFF. In DNA form, the CDR3 reads TGTGCCAGCAGCCCAGGGAGAGCCCACAATGAGCAGTTCTTC. The chain has TRBV11-3 and TRBJ2-1; tentatively, D is TRBD1 or TRBD2 (5 bases each). The CDR3 length is 14 residues. V was clipped by 5 bases and J by 5 bases, with 13 bases between them. From germline, CDR1 is SGHNT and CDR2 YENEEA.

This clonotype occurred many times. This CDR3 reads CATKAKNIQYF. CDR3 DNA: TGTGCTACCAAAGCCAAAAACATTCAGTACTTC. The chain combines TRBV12-3 or TRBV12-4 with TRBJ2-4; D is uncertain. This CDR3 has 11 amino acids.

This clonotype was counted between two and nine times. The CDR3 reads CSATNASGSHDNEQFF. The CDR3 DNA follows: TGCAGTGCTACAAACGCTAGCGGGAGCCACGACAATGAGCAGTTCTTC. The chain combines TRBV20-1 with TRBJ2-1; TRBD2 agrees at 10 bases. From germline, CDR1 is DFQATT and CDR2 SNEGSKA (reference sequence). The CDR3 spans 16 residues. V gave up 4 bases and J gave up 5 bases; unmatched junction bases: 11.

V is TRBV12-3 or TRBV12-4 and J is TRBJ1-1, with D maybe TRBD1 (5 bases). CDR3 size: 13 residues. The V end was cut by 6 bases, the J end by 11 bases, with 19 bases between. This CDR3 is CASSLSGSVSAFF. DNA for the CDR3: TGTGCCAGCAGCCTATCAGGGTCTGTGTCGGCTTTCTTT.

This clonotype was picked up a small number of times. The genes are TRBV11-2 and TRBJ2-1; 7 positions match TRBD1. Germline lookup yields CDR1 SGHAT and CDR2 FQNNGV. V trimming: 4 bases; J trimming: 2 bases; junction bases outside the gene matches: 8. This CDR3 spans 16 amino acids. CDR3 coding DNA: TGTGCCAGCAGCTCCCCGGGGACAGTTACCTACAATGAGCAGTTCTTC. It yields the protein CASSSPGTVTYNEQFF. Supplemented by reference TRBV11-2 and TRBJ2-1, the full variable domain reads EAGVAQSPRYKIIEKRQSVAFWCNPISGHATLYWYQQILGQGPKLLIQFQNNGVVDDSQLPKDRFSAERLKGVDSTLKIQPAKLEDSAVYLCASSSPGTVTYNEQFFGPGTRLTVL.

The J gene is TRBJ2-7, the V gene TRBV7-2; tentatively, D is TRBD1 (6 bases). The germline gives CDR1 SGHTA, CDR2 FQGNSA. V was clipped by 5 bases and J by 6 bases, with 23 bases between them. This CDR3 region has 16 residues. CDR3 nucleotide sequence: TGTGCCAGCAGCCCACGACAGGACCTCGTTCCCTCCGAGCAGTACTTC. Residues: CASSPRQDLVPSEQYF.

With respect to this clonotype: A single base separates this from a much larger clone, so it may be a read error. Likely a read error: the CDR3 ends without its conserved phenylalanine or tryptophan. V usage is TRBV29-1 and J usage is TRBJ2-7; perhaps TRBD1 as D (5 bases). Trimming stripped 4 bases from V and 9 bases from J, with 22 bases between. CDR1 is SQVTM, CDR2 ANQGSEA, per germline. The CDR3 contains 14 residues. Here the CDR3 DNA reads TGCAGCGTTGCGGCAGGGTCCAAACGAGATGTGCAGTACCTC. Residues: CSVAAGSKRDVQYL.

The V call is TRBV7-9, the J call TRBJ2-3; 7 bases align to TRBD1. V shed 5 bases and J 6 bases; nucleotides not matched to a gene: 8. The CDR3 has 14 amino acids. Germline CDR1 and CDR2: SEHNR and FQNEAQ (reference sequence). As DNA, the CDR3 is TGTGCCAGCAGCACGCGGACAGGCCGGGATACGCAGTATTTT. Amino acids: CASSTRTGRDTQYF.

This clonotype was recorded a few times. This sequence joins TRBV19 and TRBJ1-1, with D perhaps matching TRBD1 (6 bases). Germline lookup yields CDR1 LNHDA and CDR2 SQIVND (reference sequence). The CDR3 spans 13 residues. Trimming stripped 8 bases from V and 5 bases from J, with 15 bases between. CDR3 sequence reads: CASQTVRGTEAFF. The CDR3 region has the DNA TGTGCCAGTCAAACGGTCAGGGGTACTGAAGCTTTCTTT. Supplemented by reference TRBV19 and TRBJ1-1, the full variable domain reads DGGITQSPKYLFRKEGQNVTLSCEQNLNHDAMYWYRQDPGQGLRLIYYSQIVNDFQKGDIAEGYSVSREKKESFPLTVTSAQKNPTAFYLCASQTVRGTEAFFGQGTRLTVV.

The chain combines TRBV4-3 with TRBJ2-1; 11 bases fit TRBD2. Trimming took 8 bases from V and 6 from J; bases not matched to a gene: 9. Per the germline V gene, CDR1 is LGHNA and CDR2 is YSLEER. CDR3 length: 15 amino acids. The CDR3 nucleotides read TGCGCCAGCCGTTTTACTAGCGGGAGCGGCAATGAGCAGTTCTTC. Residues: CASRFTSGSGNEQFF.

This chain links TRBV20-1 with TRBJ2-1; 7 bases match TRBD2. The CDR3 spans 15 residues. Germline V gene sequence: CDR1 DFQATT, CDR2 SNEGSKA (reference sequence). J was trimmed by 0 bases and V by 6 bases; bases with no gene match: 8. CDR3 amino acids: CSASGRSSSYNEQFF. The CDR3 coding sequence is TGCAGTGCGTCCGGGAGGTCTAGCTCCTACAATGAGCAGTTCTTC.

The sample holds a few counts of this clonotype. V gene TRBV7-2 combines with J gene TRBJ1-2, with D unresolved. This CDR3 has 13 amino acids. Trimming cost V 5 bases and J 3 bases, with 10 bases left between them. The germline CDR1 and CDR2 sequences are SGHTA and FQGNSA. CDR3 DNA sequence: TGTGCCAGCAGCCCTCAGTGGGACTATGGCTACACCTTC. Amino acid sequence: CASSPQWDYGYTF.

This clonotype appeared many times. V usage is TRBV20-1 and J usage is TRBJ2-1; D call uncertain. There are 14 residues in the CDR3. CDR1 is DFQATT and CDR2 is SNEGSKA in the germline V gene (reference sequence). With 5 bases removed from V and 8 bases from J, the gap between germline ends came to 19 bases. CDR3 DNA: TGCAGTGCTGCCCTGGTTTTTGGGGTTTATGAGCAGTTCTTC. Amino acid sequence: CSAALVFGVYEQFF.